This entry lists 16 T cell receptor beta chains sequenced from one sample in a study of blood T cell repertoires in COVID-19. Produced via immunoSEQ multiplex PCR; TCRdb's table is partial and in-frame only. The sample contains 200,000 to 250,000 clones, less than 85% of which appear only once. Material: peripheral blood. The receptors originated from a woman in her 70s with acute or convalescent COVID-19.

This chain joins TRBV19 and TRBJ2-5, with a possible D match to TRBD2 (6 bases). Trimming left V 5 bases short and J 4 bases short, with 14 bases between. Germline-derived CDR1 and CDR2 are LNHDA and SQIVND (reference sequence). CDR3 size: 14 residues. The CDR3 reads CASSGRVGGETQYF. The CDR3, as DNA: TGTGCCAGTAGTGGCCGTGTGGGGGGAGAGACCCAGTACTTC.

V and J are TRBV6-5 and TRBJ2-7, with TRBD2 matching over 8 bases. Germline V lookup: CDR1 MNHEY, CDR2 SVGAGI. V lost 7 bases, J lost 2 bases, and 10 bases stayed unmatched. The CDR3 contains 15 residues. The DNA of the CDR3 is TGTGCCAGCACCCCGGGGGGGACGAGGCCCTACGAGCAGTACTTC. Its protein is CASTPGGTRPYEQYF.

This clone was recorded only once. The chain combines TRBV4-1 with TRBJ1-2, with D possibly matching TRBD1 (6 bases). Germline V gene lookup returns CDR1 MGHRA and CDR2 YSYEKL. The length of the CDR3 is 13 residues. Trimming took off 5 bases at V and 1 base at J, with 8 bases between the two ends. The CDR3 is CASSRGNNYGYTF. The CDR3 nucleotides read TGCGCCAGCAGCAGGGGGAATAACTATGGCTACACCTTC.

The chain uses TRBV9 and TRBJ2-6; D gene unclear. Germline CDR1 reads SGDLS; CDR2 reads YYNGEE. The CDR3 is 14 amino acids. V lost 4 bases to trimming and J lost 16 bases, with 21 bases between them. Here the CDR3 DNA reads TGTGCCAGCAGCCCAGTTGTAGCCGTCAGTGGTCTGACTTTC. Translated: CASSPVVAVSGLTF.

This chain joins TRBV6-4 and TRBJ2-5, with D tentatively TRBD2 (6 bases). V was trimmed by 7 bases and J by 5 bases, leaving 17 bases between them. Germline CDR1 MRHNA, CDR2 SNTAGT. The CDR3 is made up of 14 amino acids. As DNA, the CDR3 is TGTGCCAGCACCTGGTCGGGCCGGGAGGAGACCCAGTACTTC. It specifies CASTWSGREETQYF.

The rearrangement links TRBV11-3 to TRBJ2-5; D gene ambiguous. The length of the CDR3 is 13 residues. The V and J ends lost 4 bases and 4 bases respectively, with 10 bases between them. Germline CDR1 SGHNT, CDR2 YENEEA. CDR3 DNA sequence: TGTGCCAGCAGCTGGTCGTCCAGAGAGACCCAGTACTTC. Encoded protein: CASSWSSRETQYF.

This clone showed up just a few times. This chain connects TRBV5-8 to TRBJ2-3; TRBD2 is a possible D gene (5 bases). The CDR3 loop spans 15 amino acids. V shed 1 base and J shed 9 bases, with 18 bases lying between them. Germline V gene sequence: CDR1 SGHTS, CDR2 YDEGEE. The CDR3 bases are TGTGCCAGCAGCTTGAATGGACTGGGGAGTGTCACGCAGTATTTT. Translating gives CASSLNGLGSVTQYF.

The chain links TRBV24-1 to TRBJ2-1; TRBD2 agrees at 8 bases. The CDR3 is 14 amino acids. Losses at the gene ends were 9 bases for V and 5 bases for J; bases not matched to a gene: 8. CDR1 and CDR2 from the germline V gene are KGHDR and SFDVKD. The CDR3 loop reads CATGKAGADNEQFF. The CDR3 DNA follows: TGTGCCACCGGTAAAGCGGGGGCGGACAATGAGCAGTTCTTC.

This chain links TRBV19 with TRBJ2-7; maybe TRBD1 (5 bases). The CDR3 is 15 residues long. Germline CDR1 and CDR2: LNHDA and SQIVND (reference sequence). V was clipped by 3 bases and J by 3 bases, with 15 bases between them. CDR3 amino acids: CASSIGQGLVYEQYF. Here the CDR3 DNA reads TGTGCCAGTAGTATTGGCCAGGGCTTGGTCTACGAGCAGTACTTC.

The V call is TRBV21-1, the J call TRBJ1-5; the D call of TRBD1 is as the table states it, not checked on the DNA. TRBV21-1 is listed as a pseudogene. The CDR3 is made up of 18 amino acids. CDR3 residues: CASSANWTGEYSNQPQHF. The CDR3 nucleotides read TGTGCCAGCAGCGCAAATTGGACAGGCGAATATAGCAATCAGCCCCAGCATTTT.

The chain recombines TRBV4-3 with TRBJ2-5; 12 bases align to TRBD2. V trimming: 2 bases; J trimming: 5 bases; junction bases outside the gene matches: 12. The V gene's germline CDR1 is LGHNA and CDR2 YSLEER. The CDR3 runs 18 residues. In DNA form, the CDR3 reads TGCGCCAGCAGCCAACGGCCCCTAGCGGGGGGGCGGGTGGAGACCCAGTACTTC. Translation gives CASSQRPLAGGRVETQYF.

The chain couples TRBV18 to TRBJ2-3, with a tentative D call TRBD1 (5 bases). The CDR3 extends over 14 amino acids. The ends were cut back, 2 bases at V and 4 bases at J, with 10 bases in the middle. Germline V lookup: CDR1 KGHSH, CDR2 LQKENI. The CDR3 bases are TGTGCCAGCTCACCATTCAGGGAAGCAGATACGCAGTATTTT. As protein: CASSPFREADTQYF. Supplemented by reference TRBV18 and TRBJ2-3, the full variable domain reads NAGVMQNPRHLVRRRGQEARLRCSPMKGHSHVYWYRQLPEEGLKFMVYLQKENIIDESGMPKERFSAEFPKEGPSILRIQQVVRGDSAAYFCASSPFREADTQYFGPGTRLTVL.

In DNA, the CDR3 is TGTGCCAGCAGGTCAAGTGGGAGTGATGGCTACACCTTC. This sequence encodes CASRSSGSDGYTF. This chain joins TRBV12-3 or TRBV12-4 and TRBJ1-2; D unresolved. Trimming shortened V by 6 bases and J by 6 bases, and 14 bases separated the two germline ends. The CDR3 is made up of 13 amino acids.

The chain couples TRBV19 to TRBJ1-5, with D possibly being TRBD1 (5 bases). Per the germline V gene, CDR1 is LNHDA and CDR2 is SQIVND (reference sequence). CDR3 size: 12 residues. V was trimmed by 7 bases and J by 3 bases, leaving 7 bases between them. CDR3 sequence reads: CASTRDNQPQHF. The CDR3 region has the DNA TGTGCCAGTACCAGGGACAATCAGCCCCAGCATTTT.

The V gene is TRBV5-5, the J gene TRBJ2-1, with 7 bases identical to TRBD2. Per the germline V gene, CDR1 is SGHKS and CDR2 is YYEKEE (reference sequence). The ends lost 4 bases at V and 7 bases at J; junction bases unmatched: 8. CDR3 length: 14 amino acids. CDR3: CASSPMSSGNEQFF. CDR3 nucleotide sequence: TGTGCCAGCAGCCCTATGAGTAGCGGGAATGAGCAGTTCTTC.

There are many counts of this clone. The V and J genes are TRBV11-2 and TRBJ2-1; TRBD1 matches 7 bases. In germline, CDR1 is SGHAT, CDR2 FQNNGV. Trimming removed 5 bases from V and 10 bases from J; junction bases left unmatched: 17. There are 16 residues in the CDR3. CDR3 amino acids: CASSRPLKTGSREQFF. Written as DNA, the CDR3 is TGTGCCAGCAGCCGCCCTTTGAAGACAGGGTCCAGGGAGCAGTTCTTC.